A selection of T cell receptor beta chains follows, all from one sample in a study of OX40 agonist ivuxolimab in advanced cancers. The method was immunoSEQ multiplex PCR; TCRdb's version includes in-frame clones alone and lacks a portion of them. The table lists some 60,000 clones, around 84% of them singletons. The material was CD4+ or CD8+ T cells sorted from blood, obtained in a trial of the OX40 agonist ivuxolimab. All receptors derive from an adult with an advanced solid tumor such as melanoma, head and neck, liver or kidney cancer. The CDR3 runs from the conserved cysteine through the conserved F or W. A D gene is named only where the DNA matches it firmly. Some rows mark clone size as missing; the rest say once, few, many or name a class of expanded clone.

abundance,d_gene,v_gene,j_gene,len,CDR3aa,CDR3nt
.,TRBD1,TRBV28,TRBJ1-4,14,CASSRQGTNEKLFF,TGTGCCAGCAGTCGACAGGGTACTAATGAAAAACTGTTTTTT
once,.,TRBV19,TRBJ2-1,14,CASSIGVALNEQFF,TGTGCCAGTAGTATAGGGGTAGCCCTCAATGAGCAGTTCTTC
.,.,TRBV20-1,TRBJ2-5,11,CSARRGETQYF,TGCAGTGCTAGAAGGGGAGAGACCCAGTACTTC
.,TRBD1,TRBV29-1,TRBJ2-7,14,CSARRTGGSYEQYF,TGCAGCGCCCGAAGGACAGGGGGCTCCTACGAGCAGTACTTC
.,TRBD1,TRBV6-6,TRBJ1-6,15,CASSYRTGIYSPLHF,TGTGCCAGCAGTTACAGGACAGGGATTTATTCACCCCTCCACTTT
once,.,TRBV19,TRBJ2-7,13,CASVRTRAYEQYF,TGTGCCAGTGTCAGGACGCGGGCCTACGAGCAGTACTTC
.,TRBD2,TRBV6-1,TRBJ2-1,14,CASRRAGEGNEQFF,TGTGCCAGCAGGAGAGCGGGAGAAGGAAATGAGCAGTTCTTC
.,.,TRBV28,TRBJ1-1,14,CASRAQGIRTEAFF,TGTGCCAGCAGGGCTCAGGGGATTCGCACTGAAGCTTTCTTT
.,TRBD1,TRBV6-5,TRBJ1-4,14,CASSRDRAGEKLFF,TGTGCCAGCAGCCGGGACAGGGCGGGAGAAAAACTGTTTTTT
once,.,TRBV6-1,TRBJ1-4,13,CATAAGPRVLLFF,TGTGCCACCGCCGCTGGGCCGCGGGTGTTGCTGTTTTTT
.,.,TRBV6-5,TRBJ1-6,13,CAARKGWESPLHF,TGTGCCGCCAGAAAGGGGTGGGAGTCACCCCTCCACTTT
.,.,TRBV27,TRBJ2-1,13,CASSPPEVNEQFF,TGTGCCAGCAGTCCCCCGGAAGTCAATGAGCAGTTCTTC
.,.,TRBV5-5,TRBJ2-5,12,CASSWDRATQYF,TGTGCCAGCAGCTGGGACCGGGCTACCCAGTACTTC
.,TRBD1,TRBV2,TRBJ2-2,16,CASSPPGQGGTGELFF,TGTGCCAGCAGTCCCCCGGGACAGGGGGGAACCGGGGAGCTGTTTTTT
.,.,TRBV21-1,TRBJ1-6,20,CASSTGLFRPRSREDSPLHF,TGTGCCAGCAGCACGGGCCTGTTTCGCCCGCGATCGAGGGAGGATTCACCCCTCCACTTT
.,TRBD1,TRBV6-1,TRBJ1-5,14,CASRSTGFNQPQHF,TGTGCCAGCAGATCGACAGGGTTCAATCAGCCCCAGCATTTT
.,.,TRBV7-8,TRBJ2-7,15,CASSLPGASSYEQYF,TGTGCCAGCAGCTTACCGGGCGCGAGCTCCTACGAGCAGTACTTC
once,.,TRBV21-1,TRBJ2-2,22,CASSKGRSLRDRGTLLTGELFF,TGTGCCAGCAGCAAAGGAAGGTCTCTCCGGGACAGAGGTACTCTGTTAACCGGGGAGCTGTTTTTT
.,TRBD1,TRBV6-5,TRBJ1-1,15,CASTTGGWGNTEAFF,TGTGCCAGTACGACAGGGGGTTGGGGGAACACTGAAGCTTTCTTT
.,.,TRBV28,TRBJ1-5,17,CASSLGGTDRVNQPQHF,TGTGCCAGCAGTTTAGGGGGCACGGACAGAGTCAATCAGCCCCAGCATTTT
.,.,TRBV6-1,TRBJ1-5,14,CASGNTGTNQPQHF,TGTGCCAGCGGCAATACCGGGACAAATCAGCCCCAGCATTTT
medium-sized,TRBD1,TRBV7-9,TRBJ1-2,14,CASSSIGTGSRYTF,TGTGCCAGCAGCTCCATAGGGACAGGGAGCCGCTACACCTTC
.,.,TRBV5-6,TRBJ1-1,14,CASSSGAANTEAFF,TGTGCCAGCAGCTCGGGGGCGGCGAACACTGAAGCTTTCTTT
once,.,TRBV19,TRBJ2-1,18,CASSIDRGAGRVLVEQFF,TGTGCCAGTAGTATAGATCGGGGGGCCGGCAGAGTCTTGGTTGAGCAGTTCTTC
.,.,TRBV1,TRBJ1-1,19,CTSSRFAPDSCFMNTEAFF,TGCACCAGCAGTAGGTTCGCCCCGGACAGTTGTTTCATGAACACTGAAGCTTTCTTT
.,.,TRBV19,TRBJ2-3,14,CASSIQGLADTQYF,TGTGCCAGTAGTATCCAGGGCCTCGCAGATACGCAGTATTTT
.,.,TRBV9,TRBJ2-1,12,CASSVSENEQFF,TGTGCCAGCAGCGTCAGTGAGAATGAGCAGTTCTTC
.,TRBD2,TRBV5-6,TRBJ2-1,17,CASSRRLAGGRYNEQFF,TGTGCCAGCAGTCGCAGACTAGCGGGGGGCCGCTACAATGAGCAGTTCTTC
.,.,TRBV5-4,TRBJ2-5,14,CASSLLGRGETQYF,TGTGCCAGCAGCTTGCTGGGGCGCGGAGAGACCCAGTACTTC
.,.,TRBV11-2,TRBJ2-5,17,CASSLDVGVLSSETQYF,TGTGCCAGCAGCTTAGATGTAGGGGTTCTGTCGTCGGAGACCCAGTACTTC
.,TRBD1,TRBV10-3,TRBJ2-7,15,CAISGRQGSALEQYF,TGTGCCATCAGTGGCCGACAGGGAAGCGCTCTCGAGCAGTACTTC
.,.,TRBV4-1,TRBJ1-4,15,CASSHRQATNEKLFF,TGCGCCAGCAGCCACCGACAGGCAACTAATGAAAAACTGTTTTTT
.,.,TRBV6-1,TRBJ2-3,14,CASSESGGGDTQYF,TGTGCCAGCAGTGAATCCGGGGGCGGAGATACGCAGTATTTT
.,.,TRBV15,TRBJ1-2,16,CATSREYRDSPHGYTF,TGTGCCACCAGCAGAGAATACCGGGACTCACCTCATGGCTACACCTTC
.,.,TRBV28,TRBJ2-7,15,CASTAGAGGRYEQYF,TGTGCCAGCACTGCGGGGGCAGGGGGCCGATACGAGCAGTACTTC
few,.,TRBV6-1,TRBJ1-3,14,CASSEQRSGNTIYF,TGTGCCAGCAGTGAACAGCGCTCTGGAAACACCATATATTTT
.,.,TRBV7-9,TRBJ2-2,15,CASSPRVVLNGELFF,TGTGCCAGCAGCCCCCGCGTCGTCCTTAACGGGGAGCTGTTTTTT
.,.,TRBV7-9,TRBJ1-1,15,CASSLSRGLGTEAFF,TGTGCCAGCAGCTTAAGTCGGGGGCTAGGAACTGAAGCTTTCTTT
.,TRBD1,TRBV15,TRBJ2-5,16,CATSRPRGTGAETQYF,TGTGCCACCAGCAGACCGAGGGGGACAGGGGCGGAGACCCAGTACTTC
.,.,TRBV19,TRBJ1-1,15,CASSIDGEVNTEAFF,TGTGCCAGTAGTATAGATGGGGAGGTGAACACTGAAGCTTTCTTT
.,.,TRBV6-5,TRBJ2-7,14,CASSYGGRPYEQYF,TGTGCCAGCAGTTACGGCGGCAGACCCTACGAGCAGTACTTC
.,TRBD2,TRBV28,TRBJ2-3,15,CASSALAGVADTQYF,TGTGCCAGCAGTGCACTAGCGGGAGTTGCAGATACGCAGTATTTT
.,TRBD1,TRBV7-7,TRBJ2-5,17,CASSLVGDRGWEETQYF,TGTGCTAGCAGCTTAGTAGGGGACAGGGGTTGGGAAGAGACCCAGTACTTC
once,TRBD2,TRBV19,TRBJ2-2,20,CASSTDQREGPFWGTGELFF,TGTGCCAGTAGTACCGATCAGCGGGAGGGCCCCTTTTGGGGCACCGGGGAGCTGTTTTTT
.,.,TRBV7-3,TRBJ2-2,13,CASSRGITGELFF,TGTGCCAGCTCCCGAGGGATCACCGGGGAGCTGTTTTTT
.,.,TRBV28,TRBJ2-3,12,CASDRGTDTQYF,TGTGCCAGTGACAGAGGGACAGATACGCAGTATTTT
.,.,TRBV7-9,TRBJ1-5,15,CASSSNRAGDQPQHF,TGTGCCAGCAGCTCAAATCGGGCCGGCGATCAGCCCCAGCATTTT
.,TRBD1,TRBV4-2,TRBJ1-5,15,CASSQAGTGNQPQHF,TGTGCCAGCAGCCAAGCCGGGACAGGGAATCAGCCCCAGCATTTT
.,.,TRBV7-9,TRBJ1-1,13,CASSYTGNTEAFF,TGTGCCAGCAGTTATACAGGGAACACTGAAGCTTTCTTT
once,TRBD2,TRBV19,TRBJ2-5,16,CATSFGTSGGTETQYF,TGTGCCACCAGTTTTGGCACTAGCGGGGGTACGGAGACCCAGTACTTC
.,.,TRBV7-8,TRBJ2-1,16,CASSLQRGFWGNEQFF,TGTGCCAGCAGCTTGCAGAGGGGATTTTGGGGCAATGAGCAGTTCTTC
.,.,TRBV30,TRBJ1-2,14,CAWSVFPGRGGYTF,TGTGCCTGGAGTGTATTCCCCGGGAGAGGTGGCTACACCTTC
.,.,TRBV5-4,TRBJ2-5,14,CASSGAEYQETQYF,TGTGCCAGCAGCGGGGCAGAGTACCAAGAGACCCAGTACTTC
.,.,TRBV14,TRBJ2-7,14,CASSRDRASYEQYF,TGTGCCAGCAGCCGGGACCGAGCTTCCTACGAGCAGTACTTC
.,TRBD2,TRBV6-4,TRBJ2-1,15,CASRAGTSADNEQFF,TGTGCCAGCAGAGCCGGGACTAGCGCCGACAATGAGCAGTTCTTC
.,.,TRBV19,TRBJ2-7,13,CASSWDGAYEQYF,TGTGCCAGTAGTTGGGACGGCGCCTACGAGCAGTACTTC
.,TRBD1,TRBV9,TRBJ2-2,16,CASSVYRGVGTGELFF,TGTGCCAGCAGCGTTTACAGGGGAGTAGGGACCGGGGAGCTGTTTTTT
.,.,TRBV30,TRBJ2-2,13,CAWSTSGTGELFF,TGTGCCTGGAGTACGAGCGGGACCGGGGAGCTGTTTTTT
.,.,TRBV7-9,TRBJ1-1,13,CASSSGTNTEAFF,TGTGCCAGCAGCTCCGGGACGAACACTGAAGCTTTCTTT